Presented here are 20 T cell receptor beta chains from one specimen sequenced in a study. TCRdb's table, derived via immunoSEQ multiplex PCR, lists solely in-frame clones and lacks some. This sample has tens of thousands of clones; about 94% occur once, and the top ten carry around 4.5%. The sample taken for sequencing was PBMCs. These receptors originate from a man aged 35-49 years with rheumatoid arthritis.

This chain joins TRBV18 and TRBJ1-1; D is uncertain. V gave up 0 bases and J gave up 2 bases, with 4 bases separating them. Germline loops: CDR1 KGHSH, CDR2 LQKENI. The CDR3 totals 13 residues. The CDR3 DNA reads as TGTGCCAGCTCACCACCTATAAACACTGAAGCTTTCTTT. Protein sequence: CASSPPINTEAFF.

The chain employs TRBV27 and TRBJ2-2; 10 positions agree with TRBD2. Germline V CDR1 and CDR2: MNHEY, SMNVEV (reference sequence). Trimming cost V 6 bases and J 4 bases; bases outside gene matches: 11. CDR3 size: 17 residues. CDR3 region: CASRPLSGGALTGELFF. The CDR3 bases are TGTGCCAGCAGACCACTAAGCGGGGGGGCTCTCACCGGGGAGCTGTTTTTT.

The chain uses TRBV7-2 and TRBJ2-7, with 9 bases aligning to TRBD2. Germline values: CDR1 SGHTA, CDR2 FQGNSA. CDR3 length: 15 amino acids. V shed 6 bases and J 1 base; nucleotides not matched to a gene: 7. CDR3 DNA sequence: TGTGCCAGCAGTGATAGCGGGGGCGCATCCTACGAGCAGTACTTC. It codes for CASSDSGGASYEQYF.

CDR3 DNA: TGTGCCAGTAGCACGCAAGGATACGGCGGCCAAATCTATGGCTACACCTTC. Translating it yields CASSTQGYGGQIYGYTF. V gene TRBV19 combines with J gene TRBJ1-2, with D uncertain. The CDR3 spans 17 residues. Per germline, CDR1 LNHDA and CDR2 SQIVND (reference sequence). V was trimmed by 6 bases and J by 4 bases, leaving 24 bases between them.

This chain connects TRBV7-8 to TRBJ1-1, with TRBD1 identical over 9 bases. The CDR3 covers 14 residues. V dropped 6 bases and J dropped 5; count of bases not matched to a gene: 7. CDR1 and CDR2 from the germline V gene are SGHVS and FQNEAQ. DNA of the CDR3: TGTGCCAGCAGACCCTTTGGGACAGGGACTGAAGCTTTCTTT. This encodes CASRPFGTGTEAFF.

The rearrangement uses TRBV6-5 and TRBJ2-7; TRBD2 is a possible D gene (7 bases). The CDR3 totals 14 residues. V dropped 6 bases and J dropped 4 bases, with 16 bases sitting between them. The germline CDR1 and CDR2 sequences are MNHEY and SVGAGI. This CDR3 is CASREGGAGYEQYF. The CDR3 coding sequence is TGTGCCAGCAGGGAGGGGGGGGCCGGGTACGAGCAGTACTTC.

The chain carries TRBV7-2 and TRBJ1-5, with unresolved D. The CDR3 has 12 amino acids. The ends were cut back, 2 bases at V and 5 bases at J, with 4 bases in the middle. Germline-derived CDR1 and CDR2 are SGHTA and FQGNSA. The CDR3 DNA reads as TGTGCCAGCAGCTTATTCGATCAGCCCCAGCATTTT. It specifies CASSLFDQPQHF.

The chain carries TRBV11-1 and TRBJ2-3; 11 bases align to TRBD2. The trim removed 5 bases at V and 4 bases at J, leaving 8 bases unmatched. The CDR3 contains 16 residues. Germline CDR1 reads SGHAT; CDR2 reads FQDESV (reference sequence). The DNA for the CDR3 is TGTGCCAGCAGCACCCAGACTAGCGGGAATGCAGATACGCAGTATTTT. This sequence encodes CASSTQTSGNADTQYF.

V and J are TRBV28 and TRBJ1-2; 9 nucleotides agree with TRBD1. CDR1 MDHEN and CDR2 SYDVKM come from the germline V gene. The CDR3 totals 16 residues. With 2 bases clipped from V and 2 bases from J, the junction kept 6 bases outside the gene matches. The CDR3 reads CASSLRNRGRNYGYTF. The DNA of the CDR3 is TGTGCCAGCAGTTTAAGAAACAGGGGGCGCAACTATGGCTACACCTTC.

This chain connects TRBV27 to TRBJ2-6, with D unresolved. CDR1 and CDR2 from the germline V gene are MNHEY and SMNVEV (reference sequence). Trimming pared 3 bases from V and 1 base from J, leaving 4 bases between. This CDR3 has 14 residues. The CDR3 bases are TGTGCCAGCAGTTTGGTTTCTGGGGCCAACGTCCTGACTTTC. Its protein product is CASSLVSGANVLTF.

In this sample, this clone turned up once. V is TRBV24-1 and J is TRBJ2-5; D ambiguous. The CDR3 extends over 14 amino acids. Germline V lookup: CDR1 KGHDR, CDR2 SFDVKD. Deletions cut 3 bases from V and 1 base from J, with 8 bases between. The chain's CDR3 is CATSDPATQETQYF. DNA of the CDR3: TGTGCCACCAGTGATCCAGCGACCCAAGAGACCCAGTACTTC.

The rearrangement links TRBV9 to TRBJ1-6; D uncertain. The CDR3 extends over 18 amino acids. The V gene lost 4 bases and the J gene lost 0 bases, with 17 bases spanning the gap. Germline V gene sequence: CDR1 SGDLS, CDR2 YYNGEE. This CDR3 is CASSPRRGISSYNSPLHF. CDR3 DNA sequence: TGTGCCAGCAGCCCCCGGCGTGGGATCAGCTCCTATAATTCACCCCTCCACTTT. Full variable domain (outside the CDR3, taken from reference TRBV9 and TRBJ1-6): DSGVTQTPKHLITATGQRVTLRCSPRSGDLSVYWYQQSLDQGLQFLIQYYNGEERAKGNILERFSAQQFPDLHSELNLSSLELGDSALYFCASSPRRGISSYNSPLHFGNGTRLTVT.

The chain has TRBV2 and TRBJ1-2; D not certain. Germline CDR1 reads SNHLY; CDR2 reads FYNNEI. This CDR3 has 15 residues. V was clipped by 3 bases and J by 2 bases, with 13 bases between them. The CDR3 DNA reads TGTGCCAGCAGTGACGCGCCGGAGAGAAACTATGGCTACACCTTC. Protein product: CASSDAPERNYGYTF.

V and J are TRBV7-9 and TRBJ2-7, with TRBD2 matching 15 bases. The CDR3 covers 18 residues. Germline CDR1 and CDR2: SEHNR and FQNEAQ (reference sequence). Trimming at V came to 4 bases and at J to 0 bases, leaving 7 bases not matched to a gene. CDR3 sequence (DNA): TGTGCCAGCAGCTCCGGACTAGCGGGAGGGCGAAGCTCCTACGAGCAGTACTTC. Translated: CASSSGLAGGRSSYEQYF.

V usage is TRBV6-5 and J usage is TRBJ2-7; 7 positions agree with TRBD2. CDR3 length: 15 amino acids. CDR1 and CDR2 (germline): MNHEY, SVGAGI. The ends lost 0 bases at V and 3 bases at J; junction bases unmatched: 5. This chain's CDR3 is CASSYSGRVRYEQYF. The DNA of the CDR3 is TGTGCCAGCAGTTACTCAGGGAGGGTCCGCTACGAGCAGTACTTC.

V gene TRBV7-2 combines with J gene TRBJ1-2; D unclear. Between the trimmed V and J ends, which lost 1 base and 1 base, there was a span of 4 bases. This CDR3 contains 13 residues. Looked up from germline, CDR1 is SGHTA and CDR2 is FQGNSA. CDR3 bases: TGTGCCAGCAGCTTAGAGAGTAACTATGGCTACACCTTC. Translating gives CASSLESNYGYTF. Supplemented by reference TRBV7-2 and TRBJ1-2, the full variable domain reads GAGVSQSPSNKVTEKGKDVELRCDPISGHTALYWYRQSLGQGLEFLIYFQGNSAPDKSGLPSDRFSAERTGGSVSTLTIQRTQQEDSAVYLCASSLESNYGYTFGSGTRLTVV.

The gene calls are TRBV10-1 and TRBJ1-1, with a tentative D call TRBD1 (5 bases). Germline CDR1 reads WNHNN; CDR2 reads SYGVQD (reference sequence). Trimming shortened V by 6 bases and J by 2 bases, and 10 bases separated the two germline ends. This CDR3 has 13 residues. CDR3 sequence (DNA): TGCGCCAGCAGCTTGACAGAAAACACTGAAGCTTTCTTT. This translates into CASSLTENTEAFF.

The V call is TRBV28, the J call TRBJ2-7; TRBD1 matches 7 bases. The CDR3 runs to 14 residues. V shed 2 bases, J shed 3 bases, and the junction held 4 bases outside the gene matches. Germline lookup yields CDR1 MDHEN and CDR2 SYDVKM. The CDR3 here is CASSLQGDSYEQYF. The CDR3 nucleotides are TGTGCCAGCAGTTTACAGGGGGACAGCTACGAGCAGTACTTC.

This chain joins TRBV28 and TRBJ1-6; possibly TRBD1 for D (6 bases). Germline V gene sequence: CDR1 MDHEN, CDR2 SYDVKM. The CDR3 runs 14 residues. V was shortened by 6 bases and J by 5 bases, with 11 bases between the two germline ends. CDR3 DNA sequence: TGTGCCAGCAGCCGGGACATAAATAATTCACCCCTCCACTTT. Protein sequence: CASSRDINNSPLHF.

The rearrangement uses TRBV7-2 and TRBJ1-2; D remains ambiguous. The V end lost 2 bases, the J end lost 4 bases, and 20 bases lay between the germline ends. Germline V gene sequence: CDR1 SGHTA, CDR2 FQGNSA. CDR3 length equals 17 residues. As DNA, the CDR3 is TGTGCCAGCAGCTTACAAGCCGGCGAAGGCAGAATCTATGGCTACACCTTC. Protein sequence: CASSLQAGEGRIYGYTF.